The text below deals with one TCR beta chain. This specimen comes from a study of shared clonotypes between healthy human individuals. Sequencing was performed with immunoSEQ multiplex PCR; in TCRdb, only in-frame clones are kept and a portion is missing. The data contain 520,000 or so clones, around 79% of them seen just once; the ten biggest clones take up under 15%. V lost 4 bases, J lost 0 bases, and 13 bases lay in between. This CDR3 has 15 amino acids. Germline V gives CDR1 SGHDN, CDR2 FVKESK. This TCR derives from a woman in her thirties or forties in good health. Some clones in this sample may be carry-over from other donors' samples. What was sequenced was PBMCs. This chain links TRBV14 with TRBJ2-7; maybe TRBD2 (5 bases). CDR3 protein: CASSLGDGSSYEQYF. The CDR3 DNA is TGTGCCAGCAGCCTCGGGGATGGGAGCTCCTACGAGCAGTACTTC.